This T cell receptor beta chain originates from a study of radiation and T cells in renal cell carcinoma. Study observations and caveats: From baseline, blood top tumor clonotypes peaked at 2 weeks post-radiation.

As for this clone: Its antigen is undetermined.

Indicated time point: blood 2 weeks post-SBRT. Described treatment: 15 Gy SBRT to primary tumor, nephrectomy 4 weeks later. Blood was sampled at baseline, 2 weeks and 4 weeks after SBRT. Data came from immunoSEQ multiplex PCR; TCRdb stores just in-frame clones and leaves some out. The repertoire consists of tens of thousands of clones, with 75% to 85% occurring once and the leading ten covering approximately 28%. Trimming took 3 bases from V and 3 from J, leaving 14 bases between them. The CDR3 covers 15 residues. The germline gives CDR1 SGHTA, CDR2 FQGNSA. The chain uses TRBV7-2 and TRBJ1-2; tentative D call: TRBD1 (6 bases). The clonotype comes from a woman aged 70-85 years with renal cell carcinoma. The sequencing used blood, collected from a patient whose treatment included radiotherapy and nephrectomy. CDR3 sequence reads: CASSFGQPWYYGYTF. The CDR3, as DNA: TGTGCCAGCAGCTTTGGACAGCCATGGTACTATGGCTACACCTTC. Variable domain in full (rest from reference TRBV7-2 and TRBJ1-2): GAGVSQSPSNKVTEKGKDVELRCDPISGHTALYWYRQSLGQGLEFLIYFQGNSAPDKSGLPSDRFSAERTGGSVSTLTIQRTQQEDSAVYLCASSFGQPWYYGYTFGSGTRLTVV.